This record concerns one T cell receptor (beta chain) sequence. As yet, its antigen is unknown. Trimming took 6 bases from V and 2 from J, leaving 13 bases between them. The CDR3 loop spans 13 amino acids. Germline loops: CDR1 GTSNPN, CDR2 SVGIG (reference sequence). This record belongs to a study of shared clonotypes between healthy human individuals. Study information: Used for every donor were three CD4 naive, three CD4 memory, two CD8 naive and one CD8 memory plate. Broader study findings: Among the subsets, naive ones generally showed larger estimated richness than memory ones. In having few donors, the study represented limited genetic and exposure-history diversity.

Subsets obtained from CD4+ cells comprised CD45RA+ naive and CD45RA-negative memory cells. Libraries were prepared by immunoSEQ multiplex PCR; TCRdb keeps only in-frame clonotypes and omits some of them. The repertoire holds about 2.3 million clones, with around 93% as singletons. The chain uses TRBV30 and TRBJ2-5; weak D call: TRBD1 (6 bases). This TCR was recovered from a man younger than 30 in good health. Some clones in this sample may be carry-over from other donors' samples. Material: naive CD4+ T cells from PBMCs. Subset in this sample: CD45RA+ positively selected. This chain's CDR3 is CACRTGWQETQYF. In nucleotides, the CDR3 is TGTGCCTGCCGCACAGGGTGGCAAGAGACCCAGTACTTC.